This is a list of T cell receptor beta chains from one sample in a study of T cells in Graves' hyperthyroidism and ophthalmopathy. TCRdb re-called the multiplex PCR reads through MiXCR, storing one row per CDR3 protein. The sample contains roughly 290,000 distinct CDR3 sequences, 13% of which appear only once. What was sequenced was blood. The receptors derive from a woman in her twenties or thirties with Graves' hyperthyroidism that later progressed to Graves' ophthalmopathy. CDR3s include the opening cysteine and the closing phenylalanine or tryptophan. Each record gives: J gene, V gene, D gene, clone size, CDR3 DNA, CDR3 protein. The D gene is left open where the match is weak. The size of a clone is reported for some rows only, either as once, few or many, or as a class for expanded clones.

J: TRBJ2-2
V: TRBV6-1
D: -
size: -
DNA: TGTGCCAGCAGTAAGGGTCTCACCGGGGAGCTGTTTTTT
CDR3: CASSKGLTGELFF

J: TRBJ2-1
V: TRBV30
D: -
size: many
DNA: TGTGCCTGGAGTGCCACTGGTGCCGAGCAGTTCTTC
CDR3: CAWSATGAEQFF

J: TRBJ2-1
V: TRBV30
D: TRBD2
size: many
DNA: TGTGCCTGGAGTTCGGGCGGGAGGAATGAGCAGTTCTTC
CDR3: CAWSSGGRNEQFF

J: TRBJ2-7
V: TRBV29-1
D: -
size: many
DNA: TGCAGCGTTCCACCCTACCGGGTCTGCTACGAGCAGTACTTC
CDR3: CSVPPYRVCYEQYF

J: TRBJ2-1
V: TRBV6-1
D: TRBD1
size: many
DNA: TGTGCCAGCAGTCGACAGGGTGAATACAATGAGCAGTTCTTC
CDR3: CASSRQGEYNEQFF

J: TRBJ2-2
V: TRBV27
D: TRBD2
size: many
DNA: TGTGCCAGCAGTTGGACTAGCGGGCCCGGGGAGCTGTTTTTT
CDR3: CASSWTSGPGELFF

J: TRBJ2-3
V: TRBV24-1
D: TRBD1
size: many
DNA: TGTGCCACCAGTGGACAGGGAAAAGGAGATACGCAGTATTTT
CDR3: CATSGQGKGDTQYF

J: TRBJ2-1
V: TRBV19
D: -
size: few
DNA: TGTGCCAGTAGTATATCTATTACCTACAATGAGCAGTTCTTC
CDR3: CASSISITYNEQFF

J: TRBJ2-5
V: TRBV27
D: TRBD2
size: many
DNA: TGTGCCAGCAGTAATCTCGGGACTAGCTATGAGGAGACCCAGTACTTC
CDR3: CASSNLGTSYEETQYF

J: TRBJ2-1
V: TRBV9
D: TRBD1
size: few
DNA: TGTGCCAGCAGCGTAGGGACAGGGGGGAATGAGCAGTTCTTC
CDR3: CASSVGTGGNEQFF

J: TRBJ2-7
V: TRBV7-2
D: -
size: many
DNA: TGTGCCAGCAGCTCCCCGGACAGAACCTACGAGCAGTACTTC
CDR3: CASSSPDRTYEQYF

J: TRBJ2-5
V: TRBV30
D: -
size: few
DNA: TGTGCCACCTCAGTGGGCCAAGAGACCCAGTACTTC
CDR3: CATSVGQETQYF

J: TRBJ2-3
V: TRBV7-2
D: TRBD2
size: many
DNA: TGTGCCAGCAGCTTTCCGGGACTAGCGGGAGTGAGCACAGATACGCAGTATTTT
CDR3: CASSFPGLAGVSTDTQYF

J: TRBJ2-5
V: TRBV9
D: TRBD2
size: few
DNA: TGTGCCAGCAGCCCCAGAGGAGGGACTAGCGGACGAGAAGAGACCCAGTACTTC
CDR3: CASSPRGGTSGREETQYF

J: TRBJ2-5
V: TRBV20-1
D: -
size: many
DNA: TGCAGTGCTAGACCCGTTTCGGCGGCCCTTGGGGAGACCCAGTACTTC
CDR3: CSARPVSAALGETQYF

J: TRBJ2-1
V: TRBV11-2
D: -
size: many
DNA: TGTGCCAGCAGCTTGGTGCTAGCGTTGAGCTCCTACAATGAGCAGTTCTTC
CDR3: CASSLVLALSSYNEQFF

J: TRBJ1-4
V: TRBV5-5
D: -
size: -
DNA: TGTGCCAGCAGCGCCCTCGGCGAGTACCATGAAAAACTGTTTTTT
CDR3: CASSALGEYHEKLFF

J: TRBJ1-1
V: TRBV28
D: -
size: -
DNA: TGTGCCAGCAGTGCCCAGGGACGGGACACTGAAGCTTTCTTT
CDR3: CASSAQGRDTEAFF

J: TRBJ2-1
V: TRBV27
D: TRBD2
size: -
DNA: TGTGCCAGCAGTCCTTATCAAACGGGAGGTTCCTACAATGAGCAGTTCTTC
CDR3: CASSPYQTGGSYNEQFF

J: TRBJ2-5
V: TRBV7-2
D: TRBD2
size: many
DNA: TGTGCCAGCAGCTTAGTCCGGACTAGCGGGAGGGGGCAAGAGACCCAGTACTTC
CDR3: CASSLVRTSGRGQETQYF

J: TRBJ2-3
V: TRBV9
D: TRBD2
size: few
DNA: TGTGCCAGCAGCGTAGATGGCGGGAGGGATACGCAGTATTTT
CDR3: CASSVDGGRDTQYF

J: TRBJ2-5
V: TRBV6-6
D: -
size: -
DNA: TGTGCCAGCAGTTACTTCAAATCAGGGGAGACCCAGTACTTC
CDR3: CASSYFKSGETQYF

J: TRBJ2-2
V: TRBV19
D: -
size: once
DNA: TGTGCCAGTAGTATAAAAGGCGGACCGAACACCGGGGAGCTGTTTTTT
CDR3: CASSIKGGPNTGELFF

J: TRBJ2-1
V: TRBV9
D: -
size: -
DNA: TGTGCCAGCAGCGTAGCTTCAGGGGCTAGCGGCCTCCTAGATGAGCAGTTCTTC
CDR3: CASSVASGASGLLDEQFF

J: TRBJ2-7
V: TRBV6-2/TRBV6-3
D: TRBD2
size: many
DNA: TGTGCCAGCAGTTCAATTAGCGGGAGTCTGGTCGAGCAGTACTTC
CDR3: CASSSISGSLVEQYF

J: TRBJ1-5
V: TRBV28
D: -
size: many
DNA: TGTGCCAGCAGCCTGCGCAGCTTCAATCAGCCCCAGCATTTT
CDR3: CASSLRSFNQPQHF

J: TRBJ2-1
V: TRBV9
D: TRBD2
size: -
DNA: TGTGCCAGCAGCCCCGGTAGCGGGAGGACCTACAATGAGCAGTTCTTC
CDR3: CASSPGSGRTYNEQFF

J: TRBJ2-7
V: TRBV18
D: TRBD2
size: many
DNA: TGTGCCAGCTCACCACCAGGACTAGAGTCCTACGAGCAGTACTTC
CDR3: CASSPPGLESYEQYF

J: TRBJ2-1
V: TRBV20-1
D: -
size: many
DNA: TGCAGTGCCCCCGACCGGAACACCTGGGGGGAGCAGTTCTTC
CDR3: CSAPDRNTWGEQFF

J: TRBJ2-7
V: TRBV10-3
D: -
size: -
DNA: TGTGCCATCAGGAACAGTCCAATTGAGGAGCAGTACTTC
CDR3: CAIRNSPIEEQYF

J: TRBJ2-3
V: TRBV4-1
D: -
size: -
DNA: TGCGCCAGCAGCCAAGATGTGGGGTCCGGGACCACAGATACGCAGTATTTT
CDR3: CASSQDVGSGTTDTQYF

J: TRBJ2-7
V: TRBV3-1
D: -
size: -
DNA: TGTGCCAGCAGCCAAGCGGGGAAGGGAAGCTCCTACGAGCAGTACTTC
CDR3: CASSQAGKGSSYEQYF